The next 18 T cell receptor beta chains were all read from a single sample in a study of blood T cell repertoires in COVID-19 (dated by TCRdb to the early 2020s). Libraries were constructed by the immunoSEQ multiplex PCR assay. TCRdb provides this immuneACCESS table in a form limited to in-frame rearrangements. Some clones are lacking; in checked studies, under half of them reflect an unresolved V gene, and why the rest are absent is not known. Within this sample are approximately 390,000 clones, with nearly 90% of them counted one time only. Clones ranked in the top ten supply 6.5% to 7% of the sample. The source material was peripheral blood. The receptor source for this set is a young man with active or convalescent COVID-19.

The gene calls are TRBV11-3 and TRBJ1-1; tentatively, D is TRBD1 (6 bases). Germline CDR1 SGHNT, CDR2 YENEEA. The CDR3 has 13 amino acids. V lost 5 bases and J lost 7, with 14 bases in between. In DNA, the CDR3 is TGTGCCAGCAGCAAACAGGGCGGGCTTGAAGCTTTCTTT. The encoded protein is CASSKQGGLEAFF.

This clone has a single count. The rearrangement uses TRBV19 and TRBJ1-5; TRBD1 agrees at 9 bases. Germline assignment: CDR1 LNHDA and CDR2 SQIVND (reference sequence). V gave up 5 bases and J gave up 4 bases; unmatched junction bases: 9. This CDR3 is built from 16 residues. DNA of the CDR3: TGTGCCAGTAGTGTCATACAGGGGGCTCGGAATCAGCCCCAGCATTTT. The encoded protein is CASSVIQGARNQPQHF.

This chain connects TRBV19 to TRBJ2-7, with D perhaps TRBD1 (6 bases). Germline assignment: CDR1 LNHDA and CDR2 SQIVND (reference sequence). The CDR3 totals 13 residues. V lost 4 bases to trimming and J lost 0 bases, with 7 bases between them. The CDR3 DNA reads as TGTGCCAGTAGTACAGGGGACTCCTACGAGCAGTACTTC. The encoded protein is CASSTGDSYEQYF.

The chain's CDR3 is CASSIQQRLYGYTF. The CDR3, as DNA: TGTGCCAGTAGCATACAGCAGAGGCTCTATGGCTACACCTTC. V and J are TRBV19 and TRBJ1-2; no reliable D call. Per the germline V gene, CDR1 is LNHDA and CDR2 is SQIVND (reference sequence). Trimming pared 6 bases from V and 4 bases from J, leaving 15 bases between. The CDR3 totals 14 residues.

Only a few counts were recorded for this clone. The chain carries TRBV6-1 and TRBJ1-1; D is unresolved. The germline V gene encodes CDR1 MNHNS and CDR2 SASEGT. The ends were cut back, 3 bases at V and 4 bases at J, with 12 bases in the middle. CDR3 length equals 14 residues. This CDR3 reads CASSDITVGTEAFF. In DNA form, the CDR3 reads TGTGCCAGCAGTGACATAACGGTTGGCACTGAAGCTTTCTTT.

J is TRBJ2-5 and V is TRBV5-1; TRBD1 might be the D (6 bases). The CDR3 is 16 residues long. The V end lost 4 bases, the J end lost 5 bases, and 21 bases lay between the germline ends. The V gene's germline CDR1 is SGHRS and CDR2 YFSETQ. CDR3 region: CASSPTGRGSEETQYF. The CDR3, as DNA: TGCGCCAGCAGCCCTACGGGCAGGGGTAGTGAGGAGACCCAGTACTTC.

Regarding this clone: The same CDR3 also results from other DNA sequences found in this sample. The J gene is TRBJ1-2, the V gene TRBV28; D is undetermined. Germline CDR1 and CDR2: MDHEN and SYDVKM. Trimming removed 2 bases from V and 2 bases from J, with 6 bases in between. This CDR3 has 13 residues. The chain's CDR3 is CASSLAANYGYTF. CDR3 nucleotides: TGTGCCAGCAGTTTAGCAGCGAACTATGGCTACACCTTC.

The sample holds a few counts of this clone. This rearrangement joins TRBV29-1 to TRBJ2-4; D remains ambiguous. Germline CDR1 and CDR2: SQVTM and ANQGSEA. Trimming stripped 4 bases from V and 8 bases from J, with 12 bases between. This CDR3 contains 12 residues. The CDR3 here is CSVVVLADIQYF. The DNA for the CDR3 is TGCAGCGTTGTCGTTCTGGCGGACATTCAGTACTTC.

The chain employs TRBV5-1 and TRBJ1-4; D is uncertain. Germline lookup yields CDR1 SGHRS and CDR2 YFSETQ. V lost 0 bases to trimming and J lost 0 bases, with 3 bases between them. The CDR3 runs 14 residues. In nucleotides, the CDR3 is TGCGCCAGCAGCTTGGCTACAACTAATGAAAAACTGTTTTTT. Protein: CASSLATTNEKLFF.

The chain employs TRBV6-6 and TRBJ2-1, with 9 bases aligning to TRBD2. J was trimmed by 4 bases and V by 0 bases; bases with no gene match: 4. CDR3 size: 16 residues. Germline assignment: CDR1 MNHNY and CDR2 SVGAGI (reference sequence). DNA of the CDR3: TGTGCCAGCAGTTACTCGAGGCGGGAGGGTTACAATGAGCAGTTCTTC. Residues: CASSYSRREGYNEQFF.

V is TRBV6-2 or TRBV6-3 and J is TRBJ2-5; 10 nucleotides match TRBD1. V shed 0 bases and J 5 bases; nucleotides not matched to a gene: 9. Per germline, CDR1 MNHEY and CDR2 SVGEGT. This CDR3 is 17 amino acids long. CDR3 protein: CASSYSYDRGLGETQYF. The CDR3 DNA reads TGTGCCAGCAGTTACTCGTACGACAGGGGGCTCGGGGAGACCCAGTACTTC.

This clone was counted once. The V and J genes are TRBV6-5 and TRBJ2-1, with D possibly being TRBD2 (5 bases). This CDR3 spans 15 amino acids. V gave up 7 bases and J gave up 5 bases, with 18 bases separating them. Germline values: CDR1 MNHEY, CDR2 SVGAGI. The CDR3 bases are TGTGCCAGCACCCGCGGGTGGGTGGAGAACAATGAGCAGTTCTTC. This sequence encodes CASTRGWVENNEQFF.

This clone was counted between two and nine times. The chain recombines TRBV6-4 with TRBJ1-6, with D possibly TRBD1 on 6 matching bases. CDR3 length: 16 amino acids. The V end lost 4 bases, the J end lost 9 bases, and 19 bases lay between the germline ends. Germline-derived CDR1 and CDR2 are MRHNA and SNTAGT. This CDR3 reads CASSVSPDSGLSPLHF. CDR3 DNA: TGTGCCAGCAGTGTATCTCCGGACAGCGGCCTTTCACCCCTCCACTTT.

The rearrangement joins TRBV7-9 to TRBJ1-6, with TRBD1 identical over 7 bases. V dropped 5 bases and J dropped 6; count of bases not matched to a gene: 7. The CDR3 totals 15 residues. CDR1 is SEHNR and CDR2 is FQNEAQ in the germline V gene (reference sequence). Written as DNA, the CDR3 is TGTGCCAGCAGCGCACAGGGGTCGGGTAATTCACCCCTCCACTTT. Its protein product is CASSAQGSGNSPLHF.

This rearrangement joins TRBV7-6 to TRBJ1-2; perhaps TRBD1 as D (6 bases). Germline V lookup: CDR1 SGHVS, CDR2 FNYEAQ. The CDR3 is 15 residues long. Deletions cut 1 base from V and 7 bases from J, with 16 bases between. The CDR3, as DNA: TGTGCCAGCAGCTTAGTGACAGGACCACTATCTGGCTACACCTTC. Translated, it gives CASSLVTGPLSGYTF.

The chain uses TRBV5-6 and TRBJ2-4, with TRBD1 matching 7 bases. The V segment lost 0 bases and the J segment 4 bases; nucleotides outside the gene matches: 7. Germline V gene sequence: CDR1 SGHDT, CDR2 YYEEEE. CDR3 length: 16 residues. CDR3 sequence: CASSLVYGTAKNIQYF. CDR3 bases: TGTGCCAGCAGCTTGGTTTATGGGACAGCTAAAAACATTCAGTACTTC. The full variable domain, its missing parts supplied by reference TRBV5-6 and TRBJ2-4, is DAGVTQSPTHLIKTRGQQVTLRCSPKSGHDTVSWYQQALGQGPQFIFQYYEEEERQRGNFPDRFSGHQFPNYSSELNVNALLLGDSALYLCASSLVYGTAKNIQYFGAGTRLSVL.

The chain couples TRBV7-3 to TRBJ2-1, with D tentatively TRBD2 (6 bases). The CDR3 spans 17 residues. Germline CDR1 SGHTA, CDR2 FQGTGA. The V end was cut by 6 bases, the J end by 6 bases, with 24 bases between. The chain's CDR3 is CASSTTPGTEVVNEQFF. The CDR3 DNA follows: TGTGCCAGCAGTACTACCCCCGGGACTGAGGTTGTCAATGAGCAGTTCTTC.

This clone was seen a single time. The gene calls are TRBV29-1 and TRBJ2-7, with TRBD2 matching 12 bases. CDR1 is SQVTM and CDR2 is ANQGSEA in the germline V gene. This CDR3 spans 17 amino acids. The J segment lost 3 bases and the V segment lost 0 bases, leaving 9 bases of the junction unmatched. The CDR3 nucleotides are TGCAGCGTTGAAGATGGCGGCGAGGGACTAGCGGGCTACGAGCAGTACTTC. Its translation: CSVEDGGEGLAGYEQYF.